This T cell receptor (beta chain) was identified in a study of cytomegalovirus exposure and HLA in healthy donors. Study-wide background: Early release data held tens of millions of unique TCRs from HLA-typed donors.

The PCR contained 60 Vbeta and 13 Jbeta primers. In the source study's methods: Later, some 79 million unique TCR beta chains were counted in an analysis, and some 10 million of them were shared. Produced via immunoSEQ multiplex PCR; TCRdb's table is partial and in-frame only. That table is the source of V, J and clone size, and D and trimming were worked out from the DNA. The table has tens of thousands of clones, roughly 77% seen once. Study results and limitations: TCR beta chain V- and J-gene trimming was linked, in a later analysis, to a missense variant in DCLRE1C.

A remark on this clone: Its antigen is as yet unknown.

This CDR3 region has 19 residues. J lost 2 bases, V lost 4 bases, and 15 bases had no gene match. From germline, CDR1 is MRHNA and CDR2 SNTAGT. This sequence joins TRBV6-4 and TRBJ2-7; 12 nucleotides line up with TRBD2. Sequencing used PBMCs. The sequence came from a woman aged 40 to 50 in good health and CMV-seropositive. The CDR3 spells CASSVLGDDGLAGPYEQYF. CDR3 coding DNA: TGTGCCAGCAGTGTATTAGGGGACGACGGACTAGCGGGACCCTACGAGCAGTACTTC.